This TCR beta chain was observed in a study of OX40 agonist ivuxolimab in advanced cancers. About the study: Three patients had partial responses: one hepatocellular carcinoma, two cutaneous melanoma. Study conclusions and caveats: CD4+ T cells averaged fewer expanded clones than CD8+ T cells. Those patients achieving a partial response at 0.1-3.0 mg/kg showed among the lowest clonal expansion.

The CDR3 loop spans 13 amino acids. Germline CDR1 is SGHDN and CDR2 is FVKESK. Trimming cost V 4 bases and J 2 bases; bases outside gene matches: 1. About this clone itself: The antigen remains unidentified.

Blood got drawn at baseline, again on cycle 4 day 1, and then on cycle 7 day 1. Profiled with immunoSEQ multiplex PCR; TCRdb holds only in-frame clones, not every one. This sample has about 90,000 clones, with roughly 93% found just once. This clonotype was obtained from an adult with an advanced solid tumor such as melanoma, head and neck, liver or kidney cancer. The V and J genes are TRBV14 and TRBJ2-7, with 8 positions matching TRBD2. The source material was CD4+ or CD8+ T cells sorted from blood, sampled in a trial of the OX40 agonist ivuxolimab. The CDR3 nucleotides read TGTGCCAGCAGCCCGGGACTAGCCTACGAGCAGTACTTC. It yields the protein CASSPGLAYEQYF.